This is a list of T cell receptor beta chains from one sample in a study of T cell responses to AZD1222 COVID-19 vaccine. The data were produced by immunoSEQ multiplex PCR, yet TCRdb's version contains in-frame clones alone and is incomplete. Among some 120,000 clones listed, 70% to 90% were seen once. Sequenced here: peripheral blood, sampled on day 0 of AZD1222 vaccination. The receptor source for this set is an adult in good health. The CDR3 runs from the conserved cysteine through the conserved F or W. The D gene is left open where the match is weak. Clone size is stated in some rows and not others, as once, few, many or a class when expanded.

v_gene,abundance,d_gene,j_gene,CDR3aa,CDR3nt
TRBV18,few,NA,TRBJ2-2,CASSPRTGELFF,TGTGCCAGCTCACCAAGGACCGGGGAGCTGTTTTTT
TRBV2,NA,TRBD1,TRBJ1-5,CASRDSGTVNQPQHF,TGTGCCAGCAGGGATTCCGGGACAGTTAATCAGCCCCAGCATTTT
TRBV9,NA,NA,TRBJ2-6,CASSPRGSGANVLTF,TGTGCCAGCAGCCCCAGGGGTTCTGGGGCCAACGTCCTGACTTTC
TRBV7-2,NA,NA,TRBJ1-1,CASSLGSVGNTEAFF,TGTGCCAGCAGCTTAGGGAGCGTGGGGAACACTGAAGCTTTCTTT
TRBV19,once,TRBD2,TRBJ2-1,CASSISLRTSGRTYLSYNEQFF,TGTGCCAGTAGTATTTCCCTCCGGACTAGCGGGAGGACGTACCTATCCTACAATGAGCAGTTCTTC
TRBV29-1,NA,NA,TRBJ1-4,CSVEFGSENEKLFF,TGCAGCGTTGAATTCGGGTCTGAGAATGAAAAACTGTTTTTT
TRBV18,once,NA,TRBJ2-2,CASSPSVTSSGELFF,TGTGCCAGCTCACCAAGTGTGACTAGTAGCGGGGAGCTGTTTTTT
TRBV5-1,NA,NA,TRBJ1-3,CASSPRVSGNTIYF,TGCGCCAGCAGCCCCAGGGTCTCTGGAAACACCATATATTTT
TRBV5-4,NA,NA,TRBJ1-5,CASQDRSSNQPQHF,TGTGCCAGCCAAGACAGATCTAGCAATCAGCCCCAGCATTTT
TRBV2,NA,NA,TRBJ2-1,CASNPGPSSYNEQFF,TGTGCCAGCAACCCCGGCCCGAGCTCCTACAATGAGCAGTTCTTC
TRBV19,NA,TRBD1,TRBJ1-5,CASSNQGASNQPQHF,TGTGCCAGTAGTAATCAGGGGGCCAGCAATCAGCCCCAGCATTTT
TRBV11-3,NA,TRBD1,TRBJ2-7,CASSTGQGKTYEQYF,TGTGCCAGCAGCACTGGACAGGGAAAAACCTACGAGCAGTACTTC
TRBV6-6,NA,TRBD1,TRBJ1-5,CASSRTRDRGSNQPQHF,TGTGCCAGCAGTCGAACCCGGGACAGGGGTAGCAATCAGCCCCAGCATTTT
TRBV28,NA,NA,TRBJ1-5,CASSQTNQPQHF,TGTGCCAGCAGTCAAACAAATCAGCCCCAGCATTTT
TRBV3-1/TRBV3-2,NA,TRBD2,TRBJ2-7,CASSQDWRTSDTLSKQYF,TGTGCCAGCAGCCAAGATTGGAGGACTAGCGACACTCTGTCGAAGCAGTACTTC
TRBV3-1/TRBV3-2,NA,NA,TRBJ2-1,CASSHPRAQQFF,TGTGCCAGCAGCCATCCAAGAGCCCAGCAGTTCTTC
TRBV11-2,NA,NA,TRBJ1-3,CASSFAVWSSGNTIYF,TGTGCCAGCAGCTTCGCTGTCTGGTCGTCTGGAAACACCATATATTTT
TRBV7-8,NA,NA,TRBJ2-7,CASSPHYEQYF,TGTGCCAGCAGCCCCCACTACGAGCAGTACTTC